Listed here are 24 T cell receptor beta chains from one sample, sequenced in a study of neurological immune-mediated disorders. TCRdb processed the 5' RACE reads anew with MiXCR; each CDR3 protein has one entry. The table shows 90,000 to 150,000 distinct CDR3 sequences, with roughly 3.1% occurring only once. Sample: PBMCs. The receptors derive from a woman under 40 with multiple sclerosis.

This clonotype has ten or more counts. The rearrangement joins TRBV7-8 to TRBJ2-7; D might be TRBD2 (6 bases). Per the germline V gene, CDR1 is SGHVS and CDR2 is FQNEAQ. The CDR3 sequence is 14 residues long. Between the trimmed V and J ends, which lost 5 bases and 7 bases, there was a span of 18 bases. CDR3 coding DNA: TGTGCCAGCAGCACACCGGAGGGGCCGAGTGAGCAGTACTTC. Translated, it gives CASSTPEGPSEQYF.

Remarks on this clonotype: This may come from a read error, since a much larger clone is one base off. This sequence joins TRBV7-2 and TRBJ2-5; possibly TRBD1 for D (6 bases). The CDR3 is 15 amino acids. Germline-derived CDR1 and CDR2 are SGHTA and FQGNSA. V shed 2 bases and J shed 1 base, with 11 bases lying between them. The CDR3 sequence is CASSLTWTAQETQYF. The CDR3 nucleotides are TGTGCCAGCAGCTTAACGTGGACAGCCCAAGAGACCCAGTACTTC.

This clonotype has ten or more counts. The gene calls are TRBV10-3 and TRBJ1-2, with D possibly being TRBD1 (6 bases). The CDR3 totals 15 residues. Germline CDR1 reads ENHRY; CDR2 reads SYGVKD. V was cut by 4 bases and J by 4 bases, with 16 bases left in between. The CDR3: CAISGAGQEIYGYTF. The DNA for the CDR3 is TGTGCCATCAGTGGTGCGGGACAAGAAATCTATGGCTACACCTTC.

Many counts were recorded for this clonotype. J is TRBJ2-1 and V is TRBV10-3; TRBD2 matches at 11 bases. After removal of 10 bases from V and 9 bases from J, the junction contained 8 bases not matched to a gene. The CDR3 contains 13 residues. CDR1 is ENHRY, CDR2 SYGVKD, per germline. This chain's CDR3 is CATLAGGPGEQFF. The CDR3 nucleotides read TGTGCCACCTTAGCGGGAGGGCCGGGTGAGCAGTTCTTC.

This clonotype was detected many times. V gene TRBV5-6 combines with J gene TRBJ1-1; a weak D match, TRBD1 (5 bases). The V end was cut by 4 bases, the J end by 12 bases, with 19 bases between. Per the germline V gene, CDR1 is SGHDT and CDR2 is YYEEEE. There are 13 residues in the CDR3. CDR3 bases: TGTGCCAGCAGCCACGAAGTCGGGACCGAAACTTTCTTT. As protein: CASSHEVGTETFF.

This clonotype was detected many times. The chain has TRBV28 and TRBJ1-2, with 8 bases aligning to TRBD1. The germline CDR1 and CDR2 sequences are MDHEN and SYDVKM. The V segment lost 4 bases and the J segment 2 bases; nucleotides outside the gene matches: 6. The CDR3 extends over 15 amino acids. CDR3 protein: CASSSNDRGNYGYTF. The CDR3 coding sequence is TGTGCCAGCAGTTCCAATGACAGGGGCAACTATGGCTACACCTTC.

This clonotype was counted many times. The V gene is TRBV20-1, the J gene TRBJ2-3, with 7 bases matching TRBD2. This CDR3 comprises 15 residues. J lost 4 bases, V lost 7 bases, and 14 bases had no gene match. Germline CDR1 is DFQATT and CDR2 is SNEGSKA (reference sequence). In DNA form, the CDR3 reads TGCAGTGACAATAGAGAGGGACTAAGTCCAGATACGCAGTATTTT. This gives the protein CSDNREGLSPDTQYF.

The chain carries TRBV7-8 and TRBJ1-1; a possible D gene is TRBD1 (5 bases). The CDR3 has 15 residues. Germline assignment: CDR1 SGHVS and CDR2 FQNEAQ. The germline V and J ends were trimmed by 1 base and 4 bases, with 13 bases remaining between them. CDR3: CASSLGEAGGTEAFF. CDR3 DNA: TGTGCCAGCAGCTTAGGGGAGGCGGGGGGCACTGAAGCTTTCTTT.

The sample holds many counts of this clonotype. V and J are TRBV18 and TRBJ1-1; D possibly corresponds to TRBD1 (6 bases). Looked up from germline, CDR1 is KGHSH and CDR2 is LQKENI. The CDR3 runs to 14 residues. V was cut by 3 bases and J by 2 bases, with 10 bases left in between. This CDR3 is CASSPRTDNTEAFF. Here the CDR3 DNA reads TGTGCCAGCTCACCCCGGACAGATAACACTGAAGCTTTCTTT.

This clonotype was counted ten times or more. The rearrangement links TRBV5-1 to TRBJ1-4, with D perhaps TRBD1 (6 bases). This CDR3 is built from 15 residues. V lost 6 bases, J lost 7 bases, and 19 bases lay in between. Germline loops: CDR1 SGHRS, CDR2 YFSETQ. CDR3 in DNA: TGCGCCAGCACCCCGGGGGGGGGCCGGAGTGAAAAACTGTTTTTT. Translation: CASTPGGGRSEKLFF. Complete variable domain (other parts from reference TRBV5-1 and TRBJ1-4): KAGVTQTPRYLIKTRGQQVTLSCSPISGHRSVSWYQQTPGQGLQFLFEYFSETQRNKGNFPGRFSGRQFSNSRSEMNVSTLELGDSALYLCASTPGGGRSEKLFFGSGTQLSVL.

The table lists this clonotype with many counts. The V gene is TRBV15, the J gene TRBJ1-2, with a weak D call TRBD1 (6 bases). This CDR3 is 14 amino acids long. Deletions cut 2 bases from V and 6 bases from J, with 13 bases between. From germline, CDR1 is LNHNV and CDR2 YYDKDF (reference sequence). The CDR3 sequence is CATSRIGQMDGYTF. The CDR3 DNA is TGTGCCACCAGCAGAATCGGACAGATGGATGGCTACACCTTC.

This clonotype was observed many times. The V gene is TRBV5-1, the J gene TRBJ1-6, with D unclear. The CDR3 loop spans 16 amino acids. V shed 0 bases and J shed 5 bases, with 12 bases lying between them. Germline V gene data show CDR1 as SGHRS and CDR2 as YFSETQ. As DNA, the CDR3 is TGCGCCAGCAGCTTGGCCTTAGCGAGTGATAATTCACCCCTCCACTTT. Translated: CASSLALASDNSPLHF.

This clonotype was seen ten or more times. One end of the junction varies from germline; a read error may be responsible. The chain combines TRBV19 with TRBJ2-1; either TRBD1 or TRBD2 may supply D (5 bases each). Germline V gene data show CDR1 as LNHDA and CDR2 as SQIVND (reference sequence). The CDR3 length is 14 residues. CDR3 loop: CASSVYLRDPWRSF. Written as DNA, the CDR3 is TGTGCCAGTAGCGTATACCTTCGGGACCCCTGGAGGTCCTTC.

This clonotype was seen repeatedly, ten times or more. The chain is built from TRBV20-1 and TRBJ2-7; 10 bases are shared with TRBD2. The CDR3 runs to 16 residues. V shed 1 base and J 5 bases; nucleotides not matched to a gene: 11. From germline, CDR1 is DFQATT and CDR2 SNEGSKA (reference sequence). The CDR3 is CSARGAGGTSVHEQYF. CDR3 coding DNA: TGCAGTGCTAGAGGTGCGGGGGGGACTAGCGTCCACGAGCAGTACTTC.

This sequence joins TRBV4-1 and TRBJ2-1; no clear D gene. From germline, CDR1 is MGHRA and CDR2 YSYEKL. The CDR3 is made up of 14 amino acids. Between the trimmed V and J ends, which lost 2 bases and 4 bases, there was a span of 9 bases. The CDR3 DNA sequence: TGCGCCAGCAGCCAACAAGACGGATACAATGAGCAGTTCTTC. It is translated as CASSQQDGYNEQFF.

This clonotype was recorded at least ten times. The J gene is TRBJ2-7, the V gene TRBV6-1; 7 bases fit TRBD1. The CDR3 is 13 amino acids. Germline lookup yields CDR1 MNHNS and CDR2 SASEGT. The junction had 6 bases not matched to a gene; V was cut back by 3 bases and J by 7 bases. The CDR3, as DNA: TGTGCCAGCAGTGACCGACAGGGTACGGAGCAGTACTTC. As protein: CASSDRQGTEQYF.

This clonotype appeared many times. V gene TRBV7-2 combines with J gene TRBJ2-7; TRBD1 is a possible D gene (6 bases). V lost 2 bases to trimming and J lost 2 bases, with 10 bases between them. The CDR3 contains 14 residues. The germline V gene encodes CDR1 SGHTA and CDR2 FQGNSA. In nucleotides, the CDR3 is TGTGCCAGCAGCTTAAGCCAGGGGACCTACGAGCAGTACTTC. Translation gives CASSLSQGTYEQYF.

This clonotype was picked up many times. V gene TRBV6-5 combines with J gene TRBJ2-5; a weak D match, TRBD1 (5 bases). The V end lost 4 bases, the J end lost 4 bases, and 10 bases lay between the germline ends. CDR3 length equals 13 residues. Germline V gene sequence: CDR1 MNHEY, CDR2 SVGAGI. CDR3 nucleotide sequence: TGTGCCAGCAGTTTGGGGCTACGAGAGACCCAGTACTTC. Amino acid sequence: CASSLGLRETQYF.

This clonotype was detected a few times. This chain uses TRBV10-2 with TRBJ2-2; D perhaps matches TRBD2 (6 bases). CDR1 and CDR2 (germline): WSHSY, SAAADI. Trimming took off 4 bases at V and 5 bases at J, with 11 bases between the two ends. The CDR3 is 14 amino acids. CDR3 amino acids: CASSGSGETGELFF. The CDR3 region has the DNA TGCGCCAGCAGTGGTAGCGGTGAGACCGGGGAGCTGTTTTTT.

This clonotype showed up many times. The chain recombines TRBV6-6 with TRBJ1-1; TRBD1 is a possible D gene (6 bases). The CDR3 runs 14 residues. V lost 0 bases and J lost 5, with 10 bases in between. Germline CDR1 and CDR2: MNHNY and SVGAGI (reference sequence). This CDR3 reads CASSYSSGATEAFF. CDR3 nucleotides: TGTGCCAGCAGTTACTCCTCAGGGGCGACTGAAGCTTTCTTT.

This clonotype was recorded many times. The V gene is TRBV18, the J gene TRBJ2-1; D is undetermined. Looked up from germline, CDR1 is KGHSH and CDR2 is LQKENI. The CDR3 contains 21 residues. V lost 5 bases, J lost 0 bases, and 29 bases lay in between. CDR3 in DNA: TGTGCCAGCTCAGTCATAGGCCCGGGCCTTTTGGTGTCCAGCTCCTACAATGAGCAGTTCTTC. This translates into CASSVIGPGLLVSSSYNEQFF.

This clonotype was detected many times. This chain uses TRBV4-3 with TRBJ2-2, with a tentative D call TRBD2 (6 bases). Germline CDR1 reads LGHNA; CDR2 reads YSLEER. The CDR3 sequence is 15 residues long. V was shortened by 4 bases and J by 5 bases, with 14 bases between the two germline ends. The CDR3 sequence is CASSPDRAGTGELFF. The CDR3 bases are TGCGCCAGCAGCCCAGACAGAGCGGGTACCGGGGAGCTGTTTTTT.

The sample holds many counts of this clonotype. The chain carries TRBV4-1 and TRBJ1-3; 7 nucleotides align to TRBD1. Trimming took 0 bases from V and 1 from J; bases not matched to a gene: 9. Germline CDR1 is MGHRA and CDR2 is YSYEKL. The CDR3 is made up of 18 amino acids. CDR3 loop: CASSQDPTGDLSGNTIYF. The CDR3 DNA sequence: TGCGCCAGCAGCCAAGATCCAACAGGGGACTTATCTGGAAACACCATATATTTT.

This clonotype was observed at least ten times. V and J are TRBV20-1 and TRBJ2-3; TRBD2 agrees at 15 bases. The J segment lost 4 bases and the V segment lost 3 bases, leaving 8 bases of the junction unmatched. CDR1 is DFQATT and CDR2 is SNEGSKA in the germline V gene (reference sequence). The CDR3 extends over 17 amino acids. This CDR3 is CSARIAGLAGGPDTQYF. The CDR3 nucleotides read TGCAGTGCTAGGATTGCGGGACTAGCGGGGGGTCCAGATACGCAGTATTTT.